This record covers a single T cell receptor (beta chain). Its antigen is unknown. This CDR3 has 14 residues. Germline-derived CDR1 and CDR2 are SEHNR and FQNEAQ (reference sequence). 5' RACE that incorporated UMI labels was used to prepare the TRB cDNA libraries. Reanalyzing the 5' RACE reads, TCRdb keeps one entry per CDR3 protein, without DNA. In all, the sample yields 120,000 to 150,000 distinct CDR3 sequences. The data belong to a study of CXCR3-negative and CXCR3-positive naive CD8 T cells. Study-level results: CXCR3-negative naive cells had less hydrophobic TRB CDR3s than did CXCR3-positive naive cells.

Naive CD8+ T cells showed a CD45RO-CCR7+CD27+CD95- phenotype. Sample: naive CXCR3+ CD8+ T cells from blood. Subset defined: CD45RO-CCR7+CD27+CD95- naive CD8+ T cells expressing CXCR3 (TNR3+). The chain combines TRBV7-9 with TRBJ1-1; TCRdb calls TRBD1, which cannot be checked without DNA. This clonotype was sampled from a human donor in good health. Some clones in this sample may be carry-over from other donors' samples. The CDR3 loop is CASSLGGSYTEAFF.